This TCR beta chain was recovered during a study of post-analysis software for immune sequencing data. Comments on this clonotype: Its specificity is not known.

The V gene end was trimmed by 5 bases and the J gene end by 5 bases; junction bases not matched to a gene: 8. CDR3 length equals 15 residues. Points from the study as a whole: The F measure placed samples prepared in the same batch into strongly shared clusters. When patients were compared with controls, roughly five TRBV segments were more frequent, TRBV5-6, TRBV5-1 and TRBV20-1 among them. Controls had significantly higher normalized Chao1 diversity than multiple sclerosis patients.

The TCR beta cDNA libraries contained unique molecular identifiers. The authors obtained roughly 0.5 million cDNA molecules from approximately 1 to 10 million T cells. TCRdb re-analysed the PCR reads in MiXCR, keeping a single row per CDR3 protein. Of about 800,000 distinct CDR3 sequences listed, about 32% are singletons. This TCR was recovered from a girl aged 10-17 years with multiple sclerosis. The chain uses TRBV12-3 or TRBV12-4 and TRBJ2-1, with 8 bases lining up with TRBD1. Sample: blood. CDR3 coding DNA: TGTGCCAGCAGTCTATCAGGGGGCCCCCACAATGAGCAGTTCTTC. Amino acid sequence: CASSLSGGPHNEQFF.